These 28 T cell receptor beta chains came from one sample sequenced in a study of human T cells and chemical hapten exposure. Time point: patch test 1, 2 weeks after DPC sensitization. Treatment: therapeutic diphenylcyclopropenone sensitization with weekly scalp DPC. TCRdb itself ran the RACE reads through MiXCR, one entry per CDR3 protein. This table has about 120,000 distinct CDR3 sequences, 12% to 15% appearing once. The source material was whole blood, sampled in connection with sensitization to the hapten diphenylcyclopropenone (DPC). The receptors were gathered from a young man with alopecia areata. Some clones in this sample may be carry-over from other donors' samples.

This clonotype was counted ten times or more. The chain employs TRBV12-3 or TRBV12-4 and TRBJ2-1; no definite D call. With 1 base removed from V and 2 bases from J, the gap between germline ends came to 12 bases. The CDR3 contains 16 residues. The CDR3 protein is CASSLGTMAPYNEQFF. In DNA form, the CDR3 reads TGTGCCAGCAGTTTAGGGACCATGGCCCCCTACAATGAGCAGTTCTTC.

This clonotype occurred a few times. The V and J genes are TRBV12-3 or TRBV12-4 and TRBJ2-1; TRBD2 might be the D (5 bases). The CDR3 runs to 12 residues. Deletions cut 2 bases from V and 11 bases from J, with 10 bases between. Written as DNA, the CDR3 is TGTGCCAGCAGTTTACGGGAAGGGAAGCAGTTCTTC. Its protein is CASSLREGKQFF.

The CDR3 DNA reads TGTGCCAGCAGCCAAACTAGCGAGTCCGAGCAGTACTTC. Translated: CASSQTSESEQYF. This chain joins TRBV4-2 and TRBJ2-7; 7 bases align to TRBD2. CDR1 and CDR2 from the germline V gene are LGHNA and YNFKEQ. V trimming: 2 bases; J trimming: 6 bases; junction bases outside the gene matches: 4. The CDR3 has 13 amino acids.

J is TRBJ1-6 and V is TRBV28; 8 nucleotides match TRBD1. The J segment lost 9 bases and the V segment lost 5 bases, leaving 9 bases of the junction unmatched. The CDR3 covers 15 residues. CDR1 MDHEN and CDR2 SYDVKM come from the germline V gene. In DNA, the CDR3 is TGTGCCAGCAGTACTTCTGGGACAGGATTTTCACCCCTCCACTTT. It codes for CASSTSGTGFSPLHF.

This clonotype has a handful of counts. The rearrangement uses TRBV10-3 and TRBJ2-3, with TRBD1 matching 7 bases. This CDR3 comprises 14 residues. The germline V gene encodes CDR1 ENHRY and CDR2 SYGVKD. J lost 2 bases, V lost 5 bases, and 4 bases had no gene match. The CDR3 region is CAISPGQNTDTQYF. The CDR3 bases are TGTGCCATCAGTCCGGGACAGAACACAGATACGCAGTATTTT.

The chain combines TRBV5-1 with TRBJ1-5; 7 bases agree with TRBD1. The germline V gene has CDR1 SGHRS and CDR2 YFSETQ. The CDR3 sequence is 13 residues long. The ends lost 3 bases at V and 7 bases at J; junction bases unmatched: 4. The CDR3 DNA sequence: TGCGCCAGCAGCTACAGGGGTGGGCAGCCCCAGCATTTT. Encoded protein: CASSYRGGQPQHF.

The CDR3 bases are TGTGCCAGCAGCGTAGCCCCTGGGAGCACTGAAGCTTTCTTT. Amino acids: CASSVAPGSTEAFF. The chain uses TRBV9 and TRBJ1-1, with no clear D. V lost 0 bases to trimming and J lost 4 bases, with 10 bases between them. The CDR3 runs to 14 residues. Germline V gene lookup returns CDR1 SGDLS and CDR2 YYNGEE.

This clonotype appeared a few times. V is TRBV2 and J is TRBJ2-2; 8 bases align to TRBD2. Germline CDR1 SNHLY, CDR2 FYNNEI. This CDR3 has 15 amino acids. J gave up 4 bases and V 6 bases, and 7 bases lay outside the gene matches. Here the CDR3 reads CASREVAGLTGELFF. The CDR3 nucleotides are TGTGCCAGCAGGGAGGTAGCGGGGCTCACCGGGGAGCTGTTTTTT.

This clonotype turned up a few times. The chain couples TRBV2 to TRBJ1-1; 8 nucleotides match TRBD1. Losses at the gene ends were 9 bases for V and 8 bases for J; bases not matched to a gene: 5. The CDR3 runs to 11 residues. Germline lookup yields CDR1 SNHLY and CDR2 FYNNEI. The CDR3 loop is CASGQGLEAFF. CDR3 in DNA: TGTGCCAGTGGACAGGGCCTAGAAGCTTTCTTT.

The sample holds a few counts of this clonotype. The gene calls are TRBV24-1 and TRBJ2-1, with D perhaps matching TRBD1 (5 bases). The CDR3 is 15 amino acids. Germline V gene lookup returns CDR1 KGHDR and CDR2 SFDVKD. V lost 0 bases and J 6 bases, leaving 11 bases between the germline ends. The CDR3 nucleotides read TGTGCCACCAGTGATTTGGGGGCCGGACGCAATGAGCAGTTCTTC. Translation: CATSDLGAGRNEQFF.

This clonotype turned up a few times. The genes are TRBV29-1 and TRBJ1-4; the D is unclear. The CDR3 extends over 14 amino acids. Germline values: CDR1 SQVTM, CDR2 ANQGSEA. V shed 3 bases and J shed 7 bases, with 15 bases lying between them. CDR3: CSVDLGKSTEKLFF. CDR3 sequence (DNA): TGCAGCGTTGACCTCGGTAAATCTACTGAAAAACTGTTTTTT.

Ten or more counts support this clonotype. V usage is TRBV28 and J usage is TRBJ1-1; D might be TRBD1 (5 bases). Germline values: CDR1 MDHEN, CDR2 SYDVKM. Trimming took 8 bases from V and 4 from J, leaving 26 bases between them. This CDR3 has 17 amino acids. The CDR3 region has the DNA TGTGCCAGCGTACCCTCGCCGGGACGACGTTTGGGCACTGAAGCTTTCTTT. Translation: CASVPSPGRRLGTEAFF.

This clonotype was seen a handful of times. V and J are TRBV6-2 or TRBV6-3 and TRBJ1-1, with D uncertain. Germline V lookup: CDR1 MNHEY, CDR2 SVGEGT. V was shortened by 4 bases and J by 1 base, with 7 bases between the two germline ends. The CDR3 is 13 residues long. CDR3 sequence: CASSFTRNTEAFF. In DNA, the CDR3 is TGTGCCAGCAGTTTTACAAGGAACACTGAAGCTTTCTTT.

A remark on this clonotype: One end of the junction is discordant with germline, which a read error may explain. In nucleotides, the CDR3 is TGTGCCGGCAGTCCCAGACAGGGGCTACGACTGAACACTGAAGCTTTCTTT. This codes for CAGSPRQGLRLNTEAFF. The genes are TRBV6-2 or TRBV6-3 and TRBJ1-1; 8 bases line up with TRBD1. This CDR3 has 17 amino acids. Germline V gene sequence: CDR1 MNHEY, CDR2 SVGEGT.

This clonotype has just a few counts. Written as DNA, the CDR3 is TGTGCCAGCAGTGGGGAGGGCGGTGAGCAGTTCTTC. Amino acids: CASSGEGGEQFF. The V gene is TRBV6-4, the J gene TRBJ2-1; TRBD2 agrees at 7 bases. V lost 4 bases and J lost 9; bases outside the gene matches: 3. CDR1 is MRHNA and CDR2 is SNTAGT in the germline V gene. This CDR3 has 12 residues.

This chain links TRBV7-9 with TRBJ1-4; D perhaps matches TRBD1 (5 bases). The CDR3 sequence is 13 residues long. V lost 5 bases to trimming and J lost 5 bases, with 9 bases between them. Germline assignment: CDR1 SEHNR and CDR2 FQNEAQ (reference sequence). The CDR3: CASSEQANEKLFF. CDR3 DNA: TGTGCCAGCAGCGAACAGGCAAATGAAAAACTGTTTTTT.

There are a few counts of this clonotype. The V gene is TRBV20-1, the J gene TRBJ1-2, with D perhaps matching TRBD1 (5 bases). This CDR3 comprises 12 residues. The germline V gene has CDR1 DFQATT and CDR2 SNEGSKA (reference sequence). V was shortened by 6 bases and J by 8 bases, with 16 bases between the two germline ends. This chain's CDR3 is CSAPRGVGGYTF. In nucleotides, the CDR3 is TGCAGTGCCCCCCGGGGCGTGGGCGGCTACACCTTC.

This clonotype was seen only a few times. The chain has TRBV2 and TRBJ2-3; a possible D gene is TRBD1 (6 bases). Per the germline V gene, CDR1 is SNHLY and CDR2 is FYNNEI. Trimming took 4 bases from V and 3 from J, leaving 8 bases between them. The CDR3 covers 13 residues. The CDR3 DNA is TGTGCCAGCAGTGTACAGGGAACAGATACGCAGTATTTT. Translated: CASSVQGTDTQYF.

The chain combines TRBV12-3 or TRBV12-4 with TRBJ2-1; 10 nucleotides line up with TRBD2. With V trimmed by 6 bases and J by 6 bases, 8 bases remained unmatched. There are 15 residues in the CDR3. The CDR3 DNA follows: TGTGCCAGCAGCACAAGCGGGGGGGTTTTCAATGAGCAGTTCTTC. Translation gives CASSTSGGVFNEQFF.

Written as DNA, the CDR3 is TGCAGTGCTAAACAGGGGCAGCGTGAAGCTTTCTTT. Residues: CSAKQGQREAFF. The V and J genes are TRBV20-1 and TRBJ1-1, with 7 positions matching TRBD1. This CDR3 has 12 amino acids. The ends lost 4 bases at V and 7 bases at J; junction bases unmatched: 6. The germline V gene has CDR1 DFQATT and CDR2 SNEGSKA (reference sequence).

This clonotype was detected only a few times. The chain recombines TRBV20-1 with TRBJ2-7; 7 positions agree with TRBD1. Germline CDR1 reads DFQATT; CDR2 reads SNEGSKA (reference sequence). There are 14 residues in the CDR3. Trimming cost V 1 base and J 3 bases; bases outside gene matches: 6. The CDR3 loop reads CSARGRQGSYEQYV. The CDR3 coding sequence is TGCAGTGCTAGAGGAAGACAGGGAAGCTACGAGCAGTACGTC.

The chain combines TRBV7-6 with TRBJ2-5; no firm D call. V gave up 5 bases and J gave up 5 bases, with 15 bases separating them. The CDR3 is 14 amino acids. Per germline, CDR1 SGHVS and CDR2 FNYEAQ. CDR3 amino acids: CASSLSSLGETQYF. In nucleotides, the CDR3 is TGTGCCAGCAGCCTCTCCTCCCTGGGGGAGACCCAGTACTTC.

This clonotype was picked up a small number of times. This sequence joins TRBV29-1 and TRBJ2-3, with D perhaps TRBD1 or TRBD2 (5 bases each). Trimming removed 3 bases from V and 0 bases from J, with 7 bases in between. Germline assignment: CDR1 SQVTM and CDR2 ANQGSEA. The CDR3 extends over 13 amino acids. The CDR3 DNA follows: TGCAGCGTTGAGAGGGGTAGCACAGATACGCAGTATTTT. Translation: CSVERGSTDTQYF.

This clonotype was seen at least ten times. The V and J genes are TRBV2 and TRBJ2-7; no clear D gene. Germline CDR1 and CDR2: SNHLY and FYNNEI. The CDR3 has 15 residues. Trimming cost V 6 bases and J 4 bases, with 19 bases left between them. The CDR3 coding sequence is TGTGCCAGCAGCGAGGACCGTGCAAGAGGATACGAGCAGTACGTC. Protein: CASSEDRARGYEQYV.

The V call is TRBV29-1, the J call TRBJ2-3; no definite D call. V lost 3 bases to trimming and J lost 4 bases, with 11 bases between them. In germline, CDR1 is SQVTM, CDR2 ANQGSEA. This CDR3 region has 13 residues. The CDR3 DNA reads as TGCAGCGTTGAGGCTGGGTTCGCAGATACGCAGTATTTT. Its translation: CSVEAGFADTQYF.

This clonotype was seen more than once but under ten times. J is TRBJ2-3 and V is TRBV19; 10 bases match TRBD2. CDR1 is LNHDA, CDR2 SQIVND, per germline (reference sequence). This CDR3 region has 14 residues. The J segment lost 2 bases and the V segment lost 9 bases, leaving 5 bases of the junction unmatched. The CDR3 region is CASLSGGHTDTQYF. The CDR3 DNA reads TGTGCCAGCCTTAGCGGGGGGCACACAGATACGCAGTATTTT.

The V gene is TRBV11-2, the J gene TRBJ2-2; 10 bases match TRBD2. The CDR3 totals 16 residues. Germline CDR1 is SGHAT and CDR2 is FQNNGV. With V trimmed by 6 bases and J by 1 base, 5 bases remained unmatched. The CDR3 reads CASRPLAGVNTGELFF. The CDR3 bases are TGTGCCAGCAGACCTCTAGCGGGGGTGAACACCGGGGAGCTGTTTTTT.

This clonotype has more than one count but fewer than ten. The chain has TRBV5-1 and TRBJ2-7; the match to TRBD2 covers 8 bases. This CDR3 comprises 15 residues. V dropped 4 bases and J dropped 2; count of bases not matched to a gene: 8. Germline V CDR1 and CDR2: SGHRS, YFSETQ. The CDR3 sequence is CASSLERGQAYEQYF. CDR3 bases: TGCGCCAGCAGCCTAGAGCGGGGGCAAGCCTACGAGCAGTACTTC.